This T cell receptor beta chain is from a study of OX40 agonist ivuxolimab in advanced cancers. Whole-study context: Dosing consisted of intravenous ivuxolimab at 0.01 to 10 mg/kg every 2 weeks. Earlier anti-PD-1, anti-PD-L1 or anti-CTLA-4 therapy was permitted; 30% to 50% had received some.

Trimming removed 4 bases from V and 4 bases from J; junction bases left unmatched: 7. The germline V gene has CDR1 SGHTA and CDR2 FQGTGA. CDR3 length: 15 residues. Study results and limitations: Averaging showed that CD8+ T cells had more expanded clones than CD4+ did.

Regarding this clone: Antigen specificity is unknown.

The data were produced by immunoSEQ multiplex PCR, yet TCRdb's version contains in-frame clones alone and is incomplete. Of some 96,000 clones in the sample, about four fifths are singletons; the top ten hold almost 1.5%. V gene TRBV7-3 combines with J gene TRBJ2-1, with TRBD2 matching over 7 bases. Sequenced here: CD4+ or CD8+ T cells sorted from blood, sampled in a trial of the OX40 agonist ivuxolimab. The TCR comes from an adult with an advanced solid tumor such as melanoma, head and neck, liver or kidney cancer. This chain's CDR3 is CASSSIAGGYNEQFF. In DNA form, the CDR3 reads TGTGCCAGCAGCTCCATAGCGGGTGGGTACAATGAGCAGTTCTTC.